These 21 T cell receptor beta chains were sequenced from one sample in a study of CD8 T cells in Susac syndrome (dated by TCRdb to about 2019). Library method: the immunoSEQ multiplex PCR assay. RNA was extracted using the RNeasy kit, and roughly 0.45 to 1 microgram was reverse transcribed with random hexamers. TCRdb took the public reads, trimmed them with fastp at Q25, ran MiXCR for clone calling and kept in-frame beta chains. Rows are combined by CDR3 protein, so each entry shows the most common genes and DNA. The sample contains about 120,000 distinct CDR3 sequences, over 90% of them found a single time. The top ten clones comprise 0.11% to 0.15% of the sample. Sequencing input: CD4+ T cells from PBMCs. The receptors shown here come from a human donor with Susac syndrome.

V gene TRBV12-3 or TRBV12-4 combines with J gene TRBJ2-7, with TRBD2 matching over 7 bases. CDR3 size: 13 residues. The trim removed 7 bases at V and 2 bases at J, leaving 5 bases unmatched. In nucleotides, the CDR3 is TGTGCCAGCAAAAGCGGGAATACCTACGAGCAGTACTTC. Translation: CASKSGNTYEQYF.

The chain links TRBV20-1 to TRBJ1-3; the D is unclear. The germline gives CDR1 DFQATT, CDR2 SNEGSKA (reference sequence). The V end lost 2 bases, the J end lost 8 bases, and 10 bases lay between the germline ends. The CDR3 extends over 12 amino acids. CDR3 residues: CSARWAPDTIYF. In nucleotides, the CDR3 is TGCAGTGCTAGATGGGCCCCAGACACCATATATTTT.

CDR3 nucleotide sequence: TGTGCCAGCAGCCAAGACGGGATGACTAGCTCCTACGAGCAGTACTTC. The encoded protein is CASSQDGMTSSYEQYF. The gene calls are TRBV3-1 and TRBJ2-7; D possibly corresponds to TRBD2 (6 bases). CDR3 length: 16 residues. Trimming pared 0 bases from V and 0 bases from J, leaving 12 bases between. Germline CDR1 LGHDT, CDR2 YNNKEL (reference sequence).

The chain employs TRBV20-1 and TRBJ2-2; weak D call: TRBD2 (7 bases). Germline V CDR1 and CDR2: DFQATT, SNEGSKA (reference sequence). Trimming pared 0 bases from V and 6 bases from J, leaving 11 bases between. The length of the CDR3 is 14 residues. The CDR3: CSARDTGGPGELFF. As DNA, the CDR3 is TGCAGTGCTAGAGATACGGGGGGCCCCGGGGAGCTGTTTTTT.

V is TRBV29-1 and J is TRBJ1-4, with unresolved D. V lost 5 bases, J lost 0 bases, and 7 bases lay in between. Germline V gene lookup returns CDR1 SQVTM and CDR2 ANQGSEA. The CDR3 is 13 residues long. CDR3 sequence reads: CSVPDATNEKLFF. For the CDR3, the DNA is TGCAGCGTTCCCGATGCAACTAATGAAAAACTGTTTTTT.

V and J are TRBV20-1 and TRBJ1-2; D is unclear. The CDR3 extends over 13 amino acids. Germline V gene lookup returns CDR1 DFQATT and CDR2 SNEGSKA (reference sequence). V was clipped by 3 bases and J by 6 bases, with 14 bases between them. In nucleotides, the CDR3 is TGCAGTGCTAGTTGGGGAATGTTCGATGGCTACACCTTC. Amino acid sequence: CSASWGMFDGYTF.

CDR3 sequence (DNA): TGTGCCAGCAGCTTAGGGGAGGGCCCGGTGGGAGCTTTCTTT. As protein: CASSLGEGPVGAFF. This rearrangement joins TRBV7-8 to TRBJ1-1; D ambiguous. The CDR3 loop spans 14 amino acids. V was cut by 1 base and J by 10 bases, with 16 bases left in between. The germline CDR1 and CDR2 sequences are SGHVS and FQNEAQ.

This CDR3 is CSVRGQQTYEQYF. CDR3 DNA sequence: TGCAGCGTCAGGGGGCAACAGACCTACGAGCAGTACTTC. This chain uses TRBV29-1 with TRBJ2-7; 8 bases are a match to TRBD1. V shed 6 bases and J 2 bases; nucleotides not matched to a gene: 6. CDR3 length: 13 residues. The germline CDR1 and CDR2 sequences are SQVTM and ANQGSEA.

The chain has TRBV12-3 or TRBV12-4 and TRBJ2-2, with 10 bases lining up with TRBD2. J lost 7 bases, V lost 1 base, and 6 bases had no gene match. CDR3 size: 16 residues. The CDR3 DNA reads TGTGCCAGCAGTTTAGGTCTAGCGGGAGCCAGCGGGGAGCTGTTTTTT. Translating gives CASSLGLAGASGELFF.

The chain has TRBV7-8 and TRBJ1-1, with D maybe TRBD1 (5 bases). V dropped 5 bases and J dropped 1 base, with 14 bases sitting between them. The CDR3 loop spans 15 amino acids. Germline V gene data show CDR1 as SGHVS and CDR2 as FQNEAQ. The CDR3 sequence: CASSRAGRGNTEAFF. In nucleotides, the CDR3 is TGTGCCAGCAGCAGGGCGGGACGGGGGAACACTGAAGCTTTCTTT.

The chain employs TRBV20-1 and TRBJ1-2; D not resolved. CDR1 and CDR2 from the germline V gene are DFQATT and SNEGSKA (reference sequence). The CDR3 is 12 amino acids. Trimming removed 6 bases from V and 4 bases from J, with 12 bases in between. DNA of the CDR3: TGCAGTGCAAGGACGGGCAGCTATGGCTACACCTTC. Its protein product is CSARTGSYGYTF.

The count of this clonotype is one. The chain combines TRBV3-1 with TRBJ1-2; no clear D gene. Germline V gene lookup returns CDR1 LGHDT and CDR2 YNNKEL (reference sequence). V lost 3 bases and J 11 bases, leaving 16 bases between the germline ends. This CDR3 region has 13 residues. The DNA for the CDR3 is TGTGCCAGCAGCCAGCCCGGAGACGGTTCATACACCTTC. It yields the protein CASSQPGDGSYTF.

The V call is TRBV27, the J call TRBJ2-1, with D perhaps TRBD2 (6 bases). The CDR3 totals 14 residues. Germline CDR1 and CDR2: MNHEY and SMNVEV (reference sequence). The V end lost 5 bases, the J end lost 8 bases, and 16 bases lay between the germline ends. This CDR3 is CASSLLMEGYEQFF. CDR3 DNA sequence: TGTGCCAGCAGTCTTCTCATGGAGGGGTATGAGCAGTTCTTC.

J is TRBJ2-5 and V is TRBV6-2 or TRBV6-3; D gene unclear. CDR1 and CDR2 (germline): MNHEY, SVGEGT. This CDR3 is built from 16 residues. V dropped 2 bases and J dropped 4 bases, with 17 bases sitting between them. The CDR3 sequence: CASSYPKTGGGETQYF. The CDR3 DNA is TGTGCCAGCAGTTACCCCAAGACTGGCGGCGGAGAGACCCAGTACTTC.

CDR3 nucleotide sequence: TGTGCCAGCAGCCCCTCCCTCGACAGATTCAATGAGCAGTTCTTC. Its protein product is CASSPSLDRFNEQFF. The chain employs TRBV7-6 and TRBJ2-1, with TRBD1 as a possible D gene (5 bases). The CDR3 totals 15 residues. The germline V and J ends were trimmed by 5 bases and 6 bases, with 17 bases remaining between them. CDR1 SGHVS and CDR2 FNYEAQ come from the germline V gene. The complete variable domain, with remaining parts taken from reference TRBV7-6 and TRBJ2-1, reads GAGVSQSPRYKVTKRGQDVALRCDPISGHVSLYWYRQALGQGPEFLTYFNYEAQQDKSGLPNDRFSAERPEGSISTLTIQRTEQRDSAMYRCASSPSLDRFNEQFFGPGTRLTVL.

The V and J genes are TRBV2 and TRBJ2-5; TRBD1 matches at 10 bases. The germline gives CDR1 SNHLY, CDR2 FYNNEI. The CDR3 covers 15 residues. The V and J ends lost 6 bases and 5 bases, in that order; junction bases with no gene match: 9. CDR3 sequence reads: CASRKPPGQGETQYF. Written as DNA, the CDR3 is TGTGCCAGCAGGAAACCGCCGGGACAGGGGGAGACCCAGTACTTC.

The V call is TRBV30, the J call TRBJ2-5; D is perhaps TRBD1 or TRBD2 (5 bases each). CDR1 GTSNPN and CDR2 SVGIG come from the germline V gene (reference sequence). The CDR3 contains 12 residues. V was cut by 2 bases and J by 6 bases, with 10 bases left in between. Here the CDR3 DNA reads TGTGCCTGGAGTTATCGGGGCCAGACCCAGTACTTC. Translating it yields CAWSYRGQTQYF.

This rearrangement joins TRBV3-1 to TRBJ2-1; 10 positions agree with TRBD2. Looked up from germline, CDR1 is LGHDT and CDR2 is YNNKEL (reference sequence). V trimming: 7 bases; J trimming: 3 bases; junction bases outside the gene matches: 6. This CDR3 has 15 amino acids. CDR3 nucleotides: TGTGCCAGCAACGCGGGACTAGCGCTCTACAATGAGCAGTTCTTC. It specifies CASNAGLALYNEQFF.

The chain is built from TRBV9 and TRBJ2-3; no reliable D call. Between the trimmed V and J ends, which lost 2 bases and 2 bases, there was a span of 6 bases. Germline CDR1 and CDR2: SGDLS and YYNGEE. The length of the CDR3 is 13 residues. CDR3 amino acids: CASSVLDTDTQYF. CDR3 coding DNA: TGTGCCAGCAGCGTTCTTGACACAGATACGCAGTATTTT. Drawing the rest from reference TRBV9 and TRBJ2-3, the complete variable domain is DSGVTQTPKHLITATGQRVTLRCSPRSGDLSVYWYQQSLDQGLQFLIQYYNGEERAKGNILERFSAQQFPDLHSELNLSSLELGDSALYFCASSVLDTDTQYFGPGTRLTVL.

The chain has TRBV10-3 and TRBJ1-2, with D perhaps matching TRBD1 (6 bases). The V gene lost 0 bases and the J gene lost 8 bases, with 13 bases spanning the gap. CDR1 is ENHRY, CDR2 SYGVKD, per germline. The length of the CDR3 is 14 residues. CDR3 sequence: CAISESKAGDGYTF. DNA of the CDR3: TGTGCCATCAGTGAGTCGAAGGCAGGGGACGGCTACACCTTC.

This sequence joins TRBV3-1 and TRBJ2-1; D ambiguous. CDR3 size: 12 residues. V lost 6 bases to trimming and J lost 5 bases, with 8 bases between them. Germline V gives CDR1 LGHDT, CDR2 YNNKEL (reference sequence). CDR3 loop: CASRNPDNEQFF. CDR3 in DNA: TGTGCCAGCAGGAATCCAGACAATGAGCAGTTCTTC.